One sample yielded the 3 T cell receptor beta chains listed below, sequenced in a study of blood T cell repertoires in COVID-19. This table comes from immunoSEQ multiplex PCR, and its TCRdb copy is limited to in-frame clones, with some not included. The sample lists 120,000 or so clones; over 75% were seen once. Material: peripheral blood. The receptors derive from a woman at least 80 years old with active or convalescent COVID-19.

V is TRBV3-1 (or the pseudogene TRBV3-2) and J is TRBJ2-1, with 9 bases that match TRBD2. Germline CDR1 LGHDT, CDR2 YNNKEL (reference sequence). Unmatched junction bases numbered 6, after V lost 3 bases and J lost 0 bases. The CDR3 runs 17 residues. CDR3: CASSHGGAGGSYNEQFF. In nucleotides, the CDR3 is TGTGCCAGCAGCCACGGGGGAGCGGGAGGCTCCTACAATGAGCAGTTCTTC.

This chain joins TRBV24-1 and TRBJ2-3; 11 nucleotides line up with TRBD2. This CDR3 has 16 amino acids. V trimming: 7 bases; J trimming: 2 bases; junction bases outside the gene matches: 7. Germline V gene sequence: CDR1 KGHDR, CDR2 SFDVKD. The CDR3 reads CATRAGTSGPTDTQYF. CDR3 nucleotides: TGTGCCACCAGAGCCGGGACTAGCGGACCCACAGATACGCAGTATTTT.

V is TRBV4-1 and J is TRBJ1-3; D is ambiguous. The CDR3 loop spans 15 amino acids. V lost 1 base and J lost 0, with 7 bases in between. The germline V gene has CDR1 MGHRA and CDR2 YSYEKL. The CDR3 nucleotides are TGCGCCAGCAGCCAAGGCAGTACCTCTGGAAACACCATATATTTT. It is translated as CASSQGSTSGNTIYF.